This T cell receptor beta chain was captured by sequencing in a study of CD8 T cells in Susac syndrome. Trimming pared 5 bases from V and 0 bases from J, leaving 16 bases between. CDR1 SGHTA and CDR2 FQGNSA come from the germline V gene. This CDR3 region has 16 residues. Reverse transcription of roughly 0.45 to 1 ug RNA was performed with random hexamers. One entry per CDR3 protein results from TCRdb running MiXCR on the immunoSEQ multiplex PCR reads. The sample yields fewer than 70,000 distinct CDR3 sequences, more than 85% seen once. The J gene is TRBJ1-1, the V gene TRBV7-2; D may be TRBD1 (5 bases). The sequencing sample was made of CD8+ T cells from PBMCs. The origin of this receptor is a human donor in good health. The CDR3 nucleotides are TGTGCCAGCAGCCCGATCGGGGGAGTCATGAACACTGAAGCTTTCTTT. Encoded protein: CASSPIGGVMNTEAFF.